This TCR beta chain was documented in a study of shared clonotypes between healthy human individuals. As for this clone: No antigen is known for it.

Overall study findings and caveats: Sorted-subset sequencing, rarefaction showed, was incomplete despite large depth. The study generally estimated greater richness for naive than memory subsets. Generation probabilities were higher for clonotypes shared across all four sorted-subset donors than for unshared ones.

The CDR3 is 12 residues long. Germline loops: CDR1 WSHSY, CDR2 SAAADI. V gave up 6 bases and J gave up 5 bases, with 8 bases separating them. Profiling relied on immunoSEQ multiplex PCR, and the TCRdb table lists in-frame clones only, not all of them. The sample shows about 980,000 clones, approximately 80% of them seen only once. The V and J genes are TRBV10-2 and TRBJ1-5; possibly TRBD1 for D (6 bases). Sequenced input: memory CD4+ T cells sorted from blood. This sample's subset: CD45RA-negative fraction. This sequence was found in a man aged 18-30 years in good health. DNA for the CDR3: TGCGCCAGCAGAAACAGGGATCAGCCCCAGCATTTT. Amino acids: CASRNRDQPQHF.